This entry describes one TCR beta chain. As yet, its antigen is unknown. Sequencing used immunoSEQ v3. Only in-frame clones appear in the TCRdb table, and some are missing; sequencing was by immunoSEQ multiplex PCR. The sample contains approximately 95,000 clones, roughly 65% of which appear only once. The data were obtained in a study of TIL therapy for anti-PD-1-resistant metastatic lung cancer. Study-wide results and caveats: The cohort had more treatment-naive, never-smoker and oncogene-addicted patients than typical. TIL cultures after expansion showed higher clonality and lower diversity than baseline tumor (median approximately 6% vs 31%).

V gave up 3 bases and J gave up 7 bases, with 15 bases separating them. The CDR3 is 14 residues long. Germline values: CDR1 LNHNV, CDR2 YYDKDF (reference sequence). The sample's time point: pre-treatment sample, taken before nivolumab and TIL therapy. The tumor samples were excised metastases, mostly pleural nodules or supraclavicular lymph nodes. This chain joins TRBV15 and TRBJ1-2, with unresolved D. This TCR came from a person aged 25-79 years with non-small cell lung cancer. Specimen: tumor tissue, collected at baseline. The CDR3 sequence is CATSSEGKRGGYTF. The CDR3 region has the DNA TGTGCCACCAGCAGTGAGGGAAAGCGGGGTGGCTACACCTTC.